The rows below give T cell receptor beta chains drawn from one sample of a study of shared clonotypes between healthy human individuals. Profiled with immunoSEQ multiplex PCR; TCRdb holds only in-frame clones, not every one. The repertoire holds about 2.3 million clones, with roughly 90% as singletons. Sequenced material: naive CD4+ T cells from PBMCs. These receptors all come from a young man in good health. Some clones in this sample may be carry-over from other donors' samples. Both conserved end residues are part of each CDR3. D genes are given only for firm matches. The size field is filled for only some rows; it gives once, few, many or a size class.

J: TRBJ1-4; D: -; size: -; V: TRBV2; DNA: TGTGCCAGCAGTAGCCCTACATTATCGGGAGAAAAACTGTTTTTT; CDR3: CASSSPTLSGEKLFF
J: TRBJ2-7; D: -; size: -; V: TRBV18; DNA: TGTGCCAGCTCACGAAGAGGGTTGGAGCAGTACTTC; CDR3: CASSRRGLEQYF
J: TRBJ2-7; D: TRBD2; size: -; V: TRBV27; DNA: TGTGCCAGCAGCCGGACTAGCGGAGCTCCTTACGAGCAGTACTTC; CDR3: CASSRTSGAPYEQYF
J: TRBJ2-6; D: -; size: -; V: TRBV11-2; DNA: TGTGCCAGCAGCTTAGATCGGCTCTCTGGGGCCAACGTCCTGACTTTC; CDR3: CASSLDRLSGANVLTF
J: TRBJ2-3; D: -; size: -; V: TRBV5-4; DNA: TGTGCCAGCAGCATTGACAGGGAGGGTACGCAGTATTTT; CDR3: CASSIDREGTQYF
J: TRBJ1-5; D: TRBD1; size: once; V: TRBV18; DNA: TGTGCCAGCTCACCACCGAGGGGGCCTAGCAATCAGCCCCAGCATTTT; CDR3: CASSPPRGPSNQPQHF
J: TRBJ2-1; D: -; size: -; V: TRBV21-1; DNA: TGTGCCAGCAGCCACCGGGACAGGGATAAGGGCGAGCAGTTCTTC; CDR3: CASSHRDRDKGEQFF
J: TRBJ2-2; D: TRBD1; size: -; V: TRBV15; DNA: TGTGCCACAAGACAGGGGGCTACGAACACCGGGGAGCTGTTTTTT; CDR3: CATRQGATNTGELFF
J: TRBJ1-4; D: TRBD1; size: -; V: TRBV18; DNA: TGTGCCAGCTCATACGGGGACAGGGGAGGAGAAAAACTGTTTTTT; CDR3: CASSYGDRGGEKLFF
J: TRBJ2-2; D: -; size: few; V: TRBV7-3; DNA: TGTGCCAGCAGCTCGTCGAACACCGGGGAGCTGTTTTTT; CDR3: CASSSSNTGELFF
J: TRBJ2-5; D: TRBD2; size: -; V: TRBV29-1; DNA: TGCAGCGTCCCGGGACTAGCGAAGGAGACCCAGTACTTC; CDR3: CSVPGLAKETQYF
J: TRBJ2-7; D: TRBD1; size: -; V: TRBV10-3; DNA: TGTGCCATCAATACCGGGACAGGGTCCTACGAGCAGTACTTC; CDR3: CAINTGTGSYEQYF
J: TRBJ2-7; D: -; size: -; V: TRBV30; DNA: TGTGCCTGGATGGCGCAGGGGATCTCAGGCGAGCAGTACTTC; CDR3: CAWMAQGISGEQYF
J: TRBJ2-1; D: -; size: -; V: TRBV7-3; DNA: TGTGCCAGCAGCTTATTTCTGGGGTCCGATGAGCAGTTCTTC; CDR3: CASSLFLGSDEQFF
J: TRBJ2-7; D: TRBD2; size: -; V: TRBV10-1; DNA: TGCGCCAGCAGTCCCGGGACTAGACGGAACGAGCAGTACTTC; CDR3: CASSPGTRRNEQYF
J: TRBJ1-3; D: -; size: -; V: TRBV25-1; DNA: TGTGCCAGCAGTGAATATATCGGTGTTGGACAACAGGGAAACACCATATATTTT; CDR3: CASSEYIGVGQQGNTIYF
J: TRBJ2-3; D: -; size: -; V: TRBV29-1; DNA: TGCAGCGTTGAGGGAGTGGGGGGCGGCACAGATACGCAGTATTTT; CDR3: CSVEGVGGGTDTQYF
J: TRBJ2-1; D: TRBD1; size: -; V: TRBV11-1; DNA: TGTGCCAGCAGCGGACAGGATAGTGAGCAGTTCTTC; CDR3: CASSGQDSEQFF
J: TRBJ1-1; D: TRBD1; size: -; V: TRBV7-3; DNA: TGTGCCAGCAGCTCCCAGGGACAGGGGAGTGAAGCTTTCTTT; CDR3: CASSSQGQGSEAFF
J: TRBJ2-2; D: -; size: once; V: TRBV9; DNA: TGTGCCAGCAGCGTATGGGTGGGCCAAGGGGGCACCGGGGAGCTGTTTTTT; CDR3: CASSVWVGQGGTGELFF
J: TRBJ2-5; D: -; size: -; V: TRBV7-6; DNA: TGTGCCAGCAGCTTAGCCCCCCAAGAGACCCAGTACTTC; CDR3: CASSLAPQETQYF
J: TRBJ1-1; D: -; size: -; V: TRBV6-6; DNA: TGTGCCAGCAGTTACTCGAGTACGGGCGGGGAAGCTTTCTTT; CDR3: CASSYSSTGGEAFF
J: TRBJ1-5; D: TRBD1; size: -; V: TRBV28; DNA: TGTGCCAGCAGAAGAAGGACAGGAAGCAATCAGCCCCAGCATTTT; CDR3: CASRRRTGSNQPQHF
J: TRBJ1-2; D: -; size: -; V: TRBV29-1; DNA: TGCAGCGTTGAAGATCGGCCCAGGAGGGGAAGCTACACCTTC; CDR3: CSVEDRPRRGSYTF
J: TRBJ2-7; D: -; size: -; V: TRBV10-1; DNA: TGCGCCAGCACCACGTTACAGGGCAAGCAGTACTTC; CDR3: CASTTLQGKQYF
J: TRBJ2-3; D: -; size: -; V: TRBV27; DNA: TGTGCCAGCAGGACAATGGGGATGAGCACAGATACGCAGTATTTT; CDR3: CASRTMGMSTDTQYF
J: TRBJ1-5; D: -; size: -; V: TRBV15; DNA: TGTGCCACCAGCAGAGTAGGGTATAGCAATCAGCCCCAGCATTTT; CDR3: CATSRVGYSNQPQHF
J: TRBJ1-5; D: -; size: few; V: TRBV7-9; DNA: TGTGCCAGCAGCTCCGGCGCCTATCAGCCCCAGCATTTT; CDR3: CASSSGAYQPQHF
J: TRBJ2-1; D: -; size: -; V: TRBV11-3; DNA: TGTGCCAGCAGCACAGAACAATTTGCAGAGCAGTTCTTC; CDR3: CASSTEQFAEQFF
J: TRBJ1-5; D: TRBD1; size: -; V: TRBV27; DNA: TGTGCCAGCAGTGCATACCCCTGGACAGGGGGGGATCAGCCCCAGCATTTT; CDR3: CASSAYPWTGGDQPQHF
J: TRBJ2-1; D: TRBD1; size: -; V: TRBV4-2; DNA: TGTGCCAGCAGCCGAGGGACAGGGGTCAACAATGAGCAGTTCTTC; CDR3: CASSRGTGVNNEQFF
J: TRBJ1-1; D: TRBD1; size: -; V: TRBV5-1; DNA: TGCGCCAGCAGCATCCGACAGGGGGGGAACACTGAAGCTTTCTTT; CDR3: CASSIRQGGNTEAFF
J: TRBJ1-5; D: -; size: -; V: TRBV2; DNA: TGTGCCAGCAGTGGTGTGGGGGGGAATCAGCCCCAGCATTTT; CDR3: CASSGVGGNQPQHF
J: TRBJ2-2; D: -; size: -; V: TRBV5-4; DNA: TGTGCCAGCAGCCTGAACACCGGGGAGCTGTTTTTT; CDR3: CASSLNTGELFF
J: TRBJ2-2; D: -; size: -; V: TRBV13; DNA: TGTGCCAGCAGCGCCCGCCCCAACGGGGAGCTGTTTTTT; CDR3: CASSARPNGELFF
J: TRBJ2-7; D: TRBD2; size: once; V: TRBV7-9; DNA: TGTGCCAGCAGCTCCCTTATAGCGGGAGGGGGGGCCTACGAGCAGTACTTC; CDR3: CASSSLIAGGGAYEQYF
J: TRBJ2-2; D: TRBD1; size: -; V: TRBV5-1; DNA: TGCGCCAGCAGCTTGGGACAGGGGAAGAACACCGGGGAGCTGTTTTTT; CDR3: CASSLGQGKNTGELFF
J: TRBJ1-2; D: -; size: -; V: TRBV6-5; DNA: TGTGCCAGCACCAGGGGCAGTAACTATGGCTACACCTTC; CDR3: CASTRGSNYGYTF
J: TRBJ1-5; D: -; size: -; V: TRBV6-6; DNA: TGTGCCAGCAGTTACGCCCCTAATCAGCCCCAGCATTTT; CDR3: CASSYAPNQPQHF
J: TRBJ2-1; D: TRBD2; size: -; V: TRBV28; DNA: TGTGCCAGCAGGATAGCGGGAGGGCCCTACAATGAGCAGTTCTTC; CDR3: CASRIAGGPYNEQFF
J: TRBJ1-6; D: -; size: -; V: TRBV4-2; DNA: TGTGCCAGCAGCCAAGCGACAGGTTATAATTCACCCCTCCACTTT; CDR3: CASSQATGYNSPLHF
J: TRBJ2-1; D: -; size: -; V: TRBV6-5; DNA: TGTGCCAGCAGTTCCTCCCTTGGTCCCATGGAGCAGTTCTTC; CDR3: CASSSSLGPMEQFF